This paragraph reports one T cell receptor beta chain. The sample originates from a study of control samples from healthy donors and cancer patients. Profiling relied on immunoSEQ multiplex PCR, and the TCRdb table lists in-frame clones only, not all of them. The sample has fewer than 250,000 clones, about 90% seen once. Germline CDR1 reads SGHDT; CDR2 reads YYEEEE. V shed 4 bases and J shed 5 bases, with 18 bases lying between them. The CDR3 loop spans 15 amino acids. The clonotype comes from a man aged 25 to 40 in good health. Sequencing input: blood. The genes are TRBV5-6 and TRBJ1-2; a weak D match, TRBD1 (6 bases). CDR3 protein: CASSLRTVWEYGYTF. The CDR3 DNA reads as TGTGCCAGCAGCCTAAGGACAGTTTGGGAGTATGGCTACACCTTC.